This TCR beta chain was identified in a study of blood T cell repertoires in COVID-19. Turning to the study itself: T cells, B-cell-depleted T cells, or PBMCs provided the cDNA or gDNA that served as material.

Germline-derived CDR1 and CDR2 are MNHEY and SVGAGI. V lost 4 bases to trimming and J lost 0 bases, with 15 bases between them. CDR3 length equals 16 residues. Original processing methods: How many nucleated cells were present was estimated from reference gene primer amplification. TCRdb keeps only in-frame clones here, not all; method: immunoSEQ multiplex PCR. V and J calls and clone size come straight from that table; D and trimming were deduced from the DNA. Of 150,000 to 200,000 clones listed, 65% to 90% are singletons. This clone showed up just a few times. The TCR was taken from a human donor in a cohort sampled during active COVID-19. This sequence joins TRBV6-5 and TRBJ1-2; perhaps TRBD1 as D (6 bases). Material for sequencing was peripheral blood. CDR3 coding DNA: TGTGCCAGCAGTTTCACCCGGACAGCAGCTAACTATGGCTACACCTTC. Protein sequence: CASSFTRTAANYGYTF.